These T cell receptor beta chains were read from a single sample in a study of CD8 T cells in ankylosing spondylitis. TCRdb re-analysed the 5' RACE reads in MiXCR, keeping a single row per CDR3 protein. The repertoire has some 140,000 distinct CDR3 sequences, 6.5% to 8.5% of them found once; the top ten carry approximately 7%. The material sequenced was synovial fluid, either unsorted or a sorted T cell fraction (not recorded which). These receptors were taken from a male donor with ankylosing spondylitis. Both conserved end residues are part of each CDR3. A D gene is named only where the DNA matches it firmly. For some rows the clone size is stated as once, few or many, or as a class when expanded; others skip it.

clone size,J gene,V gene,D gene,CDR3 DNA,CDR3 protein
many,TRBJ2-1,TRBV5-6,TRBD2,TGTGCCAGCAGCCCCACAGGACTAGCGGGGGGGCGAGACTACAATGAGCAGTTCTTC,CASSPTGLAGGRDYNEQFF
.,TRBJ1-5,TRBV18,.,TGTGCCAGCTCACCACAGGACCCTAATCAGCCCCAGCATTTT,CASSPQDPNQPQHF
few,TRBJ1-6,TRBV28,TRBD1,TGTGCCAGCAGGGGGGATAGGGGGCATTCACCCCTCCACTTT,CASRGDRGHSPLHF
few,TRBJ1-2,TRBV20-1,TRBD1,TGCAGTGTACCGACAGGGGGCGCCGGTGGCTACACCTTC,CSVPTGGAGGYTF
many,TRBJ2-1,TRBV2,.,TGTGCCAGCAGTCGAGCGGGCGAGCAGTTCTTC,CASSRAGEQFF
many,TRBJ2-3,TRBV20-1,.,TGCAGTGCTAGGTCGTCAGGCACAGATACGCAGTATTTT,CSARSSGTDTQYF
few,TRBJ2-3,TRBV5-1,TRBD1,TGCGCCAGCAGTCCCGGGACAGGGAGAGATACGCAGTATTTT,CASSPGTGRDTQYF
few,TRBJ2-7,TRBV6-2/TRBV6-3,.,TGTGCCAGCAGATACCTTCCCCCCTACGAGCAGTACTTC,CASRYLPPYEQYF
.,TRBJ2-5,TRBV20-1,.,TGCAGTGCTAATTTGGGCCAAGAGACCCAGTACTTC,CSANLGQETQYF
many,TRBJ2-7,TRBV5-1,.,TGCGCCAGCAGCATACAGGGCACCTACGAGCAGTACTTC,CASSIQGTYEQYF
many,TRBJ2-7,TRBV5-1,.,TGCGCCAGCAGCTCTACCAGAGGGTCCAGCTACGAGCAGTACTTC,CASSSTRGSSYEQYF
.,TRBJ2-1,TRBV30,.,TGTGCCTGGAAGAGTGATTGGGCAGGAATAGGATTCTTC,CAWKSDWAGIGFF
many,TRBJ2-4,TRBV7-2,.,TGTGCCAGCAGCTTAATGCTAGCCAAAAACATTCAGTACTTC,CASSLMLAKNIQYF
many,TRBJ1-6,TRBV5-1,.,TGCGCCAGCAGGAGGGACTCTGGGAATTCACCCCTCCACTTT,CASRRDSGNSPLHF
many,TRBJ2-7,TRBV4-2,.,TGTGCCAGCAGCTCGGGAGACGGCCTTGGCGGCTACGAGCAGTACTTC,CASSSGDGLGGYEQYF
many,TRBJ1-5,TRBV2,TRBD1,TGTGCCAGCTTACAGGGGGTAAATCAGCCCCAGCATTTT,CASLQGVNQPQHF
many,TRBJ2-3,TRBV29-1,TRBD1,TGCAGCGTGGAGAGGGACAGCTTACGGGATACGCAGTATTTT,CSVERDSLRDTQYF
many,TRBJ1-4,TRBV7-9,.,TGTGCCAGCAGCTTAGCGGGAGGAGGGGAAAAACTGTTTTTT,CASSLAGGGEKLFF
few,TRBJ1-6,TRBV20-1,.,TGCAGTGCCCAGGAAGACGGTCGCTCCTATAATTCACCCCTCCACTTT,CSAQEDGRSYNSPLHF
many,TRBJ2-7,TRBV28,.,TGTGCCAGCAGGTTCATGACAGGAAGAGTATACGAGCAGTACTTC,CASRFMTGRVYEQYF
many,TRBJ2-5,TRBV20-1,.,TGCAGTGCTATAGAGTCGGGACAACCAAAGAGGGAGACCCAGTACTTC,CSAIESGQPKRETQYF
many,TRBJ2-5,TRBV5-1,.,TGCGCCAGCACCTCCTTGGGGGAGGAGACCCAGTACTTC,CASTSLGEETQYF
few,TRBJ1-1,TRBV20-1,.,TGCAGTGCTATTCCGGGACTCCCGAACACTGAAGCTTTCTTT,CSAIPGLPNTEAFF
many,TRBJ2-1,TRBV7-2,.,TGTGCCAGCAGCTTAGCGCTGGACGGCGGTGAGCAGTTCTTC,CASSLALDGGEQFF
many,TRBJ2-7,TRBV7-2,.,TGTGCCAGCAGCCAGTGGTTCGGACCCTCCTACGAGCAGTACTTC,CASSQWFGPSYEQYF
.,TRBJ1-5,TRBV4-3,.,TGCGCCAGCAGCCAGATTTCGGACAGCAGGAATCAGCCCCAGCATTTT,CASSQISDSRNQPQHF
many,TRBJ2-1,TRBV10-3,.,TGTGCCATCAGTGAGTCTGTAGAGGGCCCCGGGGATGAGCAGTTCTTC,CAISESVEGPGDEQFF
.,TRBJ1-2,TRBV7-6,.,TGTGCCAGCAGCCCCAGGACGGGGGGCAGGTATGGCTACACCTTC,CASSPRTGGRYGYTF
many,TRBJ2-3,TRBV7-2,TRBD2,TGTGCCAGCAGCTTAGTCGGGGCGGGGGGTGACACAGATACGCAGTATTTT,CASSLVGAGGDTDTQYF
many,TRBJ1-2,TRBV7-6,TRBD1,TGTGCCAGCAGCCCTTCGTGGGACAGAGACTATGGCTACACCTTC,CASSPSWDRDYGYTF
.,TRBJ1-2,TRBV7-2,.,TGTGCCAGCAGCCAAGAAGGGATCTATGGCTACACCTTC,CASSQEGIYGYTF
few,TRBJ1-1,TRBV6-2/TRBV6-3,.,TGTGCCAGCAGCAACTCGGGACGGGCGAACACTGAAGCTTTCTTT,CASSNSGRANTEAFF
many,TRBJ1-1,TRBV5-1,.,TGCGCCAGCAAACCATATACAGGGAACACTGAAGCTTTCTTT,CASKPYTGNTEAFF
many,TRBJ1-4,TRBV20-1,.,TGCAGTGCTAGAGATATGCGGGAGGGACTGTTTTTT,CSARDMREGLFF